What follows are 12 T cell receptor beta chains derived from one specimen sequenced in a study of neurological immune-mediated disorders. TCRdb re-called the 5' RACE reads through MiXCR, storing one row per CDR3 protein. The sample has about 40,000 distinct CDR3 sequences, around 2.5% seen once; the top ten hold approximately 2.4%. Sequencing used PBMCs. The receptors were gathered from a man aged 50-60 years with multiple sclerosis.

This clonotype was seen many times. A junction boundary mismatches the germline segment, possibly from a read error. This rearrangement joins TRBV5-1 to TRBJ1-5; D unclear. Germline values: CDR1 SGHRS, CDR2 YFSETQ. This CDR3 has 10 residues. CDR3 in DNA: TGCGCCAGCAGTAATCAGCCCCAGAATTTT. As protein: CASSNQPQNF.

Many counts were recorded for this clonotype. The chain employs TRBV18 and TRBJ1-3, with TRBD1 matching over 8 bases. The germline V gene has CDR1 KGHSH and CDR2 LQKENI. The CDR3 spans 18 residues. Trimming at V came to 5 bases and at J to 2 bases, leaving 14 bases not matched to a gene. The DNA of the CDR3 is TGTGCCAGCTCATCCGACAGGGGTAGTCTCTCGGCTGGAAACACCATATATTTT. This translates into CASSSDRGSLSAGNTIYF.

By sample share, this clonotype is medium-sized. The genes are TRBV20-1 and TRBJ1-1, with D possibly being TRBD1 (5 bases). CDR3 length: 15 residues. V gave up 3 bases and J gave up 1 base, with 15 bases separating them. Germline V lookup: CDR1 DFQATT, CDR2 SNEGSKA (reference sequence). Written as DNA, the CDR3 is TGCAGTGCTAGGCAAAGGGGAAAGAGGAACACTGAAGCTTTCTTT. Translated: CSARQRGKRNTEAFF.

This clonotype was recorded many times. This rearrangement joins TRBV6-6 to TRBJ2-7; the D gene is possibly TRBD1 (7 bases). Trimming took off 7 bases at V and 0 bases at J, with 16 bases between the two ends. The V gene's germline CDR1 is MNHNY and CDR2 SVGAGI (reference sequence). The CDR3 sequence is 15 residues long. In nucleotides, the CDR3 is TGTGCCAGCAACCTCGGGGGACAGTACTCCTACGAGCAGTACTTC. This codes for CASNLGGQYSYEQYF.

Ten or more counts support this clonotype. The rearrangement links TRBV25-1 to TRBJ2-2; D remains ambiguous. Germline V gene lookup returns CDR1 MGHDK and CDR2 SYGVNS. The CDR3 runs to 14 residues. V lost 1 base to trimming and J lost 6 bases, with 9 bases between them. The CDR3 DNA follows: TGTGCCAGCAGTGAATCTATTTGGTCCGGGGAGCTGTTTTTT. This codes for CASSESIWSGELFF.

This clonotype occurred many times. This chain uses TRBV7-2 with TRBJ2-5; D unclear. CDR1 and CDR2 from the germline V gene are SGHTA and FQGNSA. V lost 1 base and J lost 5, with 11 bases in between. The CDR3 is made up of 14 amino acids. The CDR3 region has the DNA TGTGCCAGCAGCTTAGAATTCGGTGGGGAGACCCAGTACTTC. Residues: CASSLEFGGETQYF.

This clonotype was seen ten or more times. The V gene is TRBV6-5, the J gene TRBJ1-2, with TRBD1 as a possible D gene (6 bases). Germline CDR1 is MNHEY and CDR2 is SVGAGI. There are 13 residues in the CDR3. V lost 5 bases and J 6 bases, leaving 13 bases between the germline ends. CDR3 loop: CASSDQGRDGYTF. In DNA form, the CDR3 reads TGTGCCAGCAGTGATCAGGGGAGGGATGGCTACACCTTC.

This clonotype was seen repeatedly, ten times or more. This chain connects TRBV9 to TRBJ1-1, with D possibly matching TRBD1 (6 bases). Per the germline V gene, CDR1 is SGDLS and CDR2 is YYNGEE. The CDR3 has 14 residues. V shed 1 base and J shed 6 bases, with 13 bases lying between them. CDR3 loop: CASSVLQGGPEAFF. The CDR3 DNA sequence: TGTGCCAGCAGCGTATTACAGGGAGGGCCTGAAGCTTTCTTT.

This clonotype was seen ten or more times. This sequence joins TRBV28 and TRBJ1-2; the D gene is possibly TRBD1 (5 bases). Trimming pared 5 bases from V and 7 bases from J, leaving 20 bases between. Germline CDR1 is MDHEN and CDR2 is SYDVKM. The length of the CDR3 is 15 residues. CDR3 residues: CASSTPGVGTSGYTF. DNA of the CDR3: TGTGCCAGCAGTACCCCCGGCGTGGGGACGAGTGGCTACACCTTC.

This clonotype was seen many times. The gene calls are TRBV9 and TRBJ1-1, with unresolved D. Germline assignment: CDR1 SGDLS and CDR2 YYNGEE. The CDR3 runs 14 residues. V gave up 3 bases and J gave up 3 bases, with 12 bases separating them. This CDR3 is CASSELPEDTEAFF. The CDR3 region has the DNA TGTGCCAGCAGCGAGCTACCAGAGGACACTGAAGCTTTCTTT.

In this sample, this clonotype turned up many times. The chain uses TRBV24-1 and TRBJ2-2; tentative D call: TRBD1 (7 bases). This CDR3 contains 13 residues. Germline V lookup: CDR1 KGHDR, CDR2 SFDVKD. V lost 10 bases, J lost 4 bases, and 12 bases lay in between. In nucleotides, the CDR3 is TGTGCCACTAGACAGGGAGGCACCGGGGAGCTGTTTTTT. As protein: CATRQGGTGELFF.

The chain employs TRBV10-2 and TRBJ2-7; no clear D. Germline V CDR1 and CDR2: WSHSY, SAAADI. This CDR3 region has 15 residues. V lost 0 bases, J lost 2 bases, and 11 bases lay in between. DNA for the CDR3: TGCGCCAGCAGTGAGTCGCGGATAGGTCCCTACGAGCAGTACTTC. Its translation: CASSESRIGPYEQYF.